Below, 16 T cell receptor beta chains from the same sample are listed, as sequenced in a study of Ad26.COV2.S vaccination and SARS-CoV-2 variants. Measured with immunoSEQ multiplex PCR; TCRdb has only the in-frame clones, and not every one. In the table there are approximately 480,000 clones, approximately 88% of which are singletons. The treatment is: about 20 received Ad26.COV2.S at low or high dose, single or two shots; 5 received placebo; per-sample allocation not given. The samples date from day 63 after the first vaccine or placebo injection. Sequenced material: peripheral blood, taken in a trial of Ad26.COV2.S vaccine versus placebo. These receptors were collected from a person aged 18-60 years who received the Ad26.COV2.S COVID-19 vaccine or a placebo.

This chain connects TRBV3-1 (or the pseudogene TRBV3-2) to TRBJ1-4; D is unresolved. The CDR3 contains 14 residues. V dropped 4 bases and J dropped 7 bases, with 13 bases sitting between them. Germline V gene lookup returns CDR1 LGHDT and CDR2 YNNKEL (reference sequence). The CDR3 loop reads CASSRGATGEKLFF. The CDR3 DNA sequence: TGTGCCAGCAGCCGGGGTGCTACGGGTGAAAAACTGTTTTTT.

J is TRBJ2-7 and V is TRBV27; TRBD2 matches at 10 bases. J was trimmed by 4 bases and V by 6 bases; bases with no gene match: 12. This CDR3 contains 16 residues. Germline CDR1 reads MNHEY; CDR2 reads SMNVEV (reference sequence). The CDR3, as DNA: TGTGCCAGCAGAAACTTTAGCGGGAGGCCTTCTTACGAGCAGTACTTC. Its protein product is CASRNFSGRPSYEQYF.

This clone was seen at least ten times. The chain is built from TRBV2 and TRBJ2-1; 7 nucleotides agree with TRBD2. V shed 7 bases and J 1 base; nucleotides not matched to a gene: 10. The CDR3 consists of 16 residues. Germline-derived CDR1 and CDR2 are SNHLY and FYNNEI. The CDR3 nucleotides read TGTGCCAGCACCCGGGGGGAGATCGGTTCCTACAATGAGCAGTTCTTC. This codes for CASTRGEIGSYNEQFF.

V is TRBV28 and J is TRBJ1-4, with D unresolved. The CDR3 extends over 12 amino acids. Per the germline V gene, CDR1 is MDHEN and CDR2 is SYDVKM. V lost 2 bases and J 7 bases, leaving 5 bases between the germline ends. The CDR3 loop is CASSLIGEKLFF. DNA for the CDR3: TGTGCCAGCAGTTTAATCGGTGAAAAACTGTTTTTT.

This chain links TRBV6-2 or TRBV6-3 with TRBJ2-3; D remains ambiguous. Germline V gene sequence: CDR1 MNHEY, CDR2 SVGEGT. CDR3 length equals 12 residues. V was trimmed by 5 bases and J by 7 bases, leaving 10 bases between them. The chain's CDR3 is CASSPRLYTQYF. DNA of the CDR3: TGTGCCAGCAGTCCCCGACTGTATACGCAGTATTTT.

The chain uses TRBV7-9 and TRBJ2-2; 8 bases agree with TRBD2. The CDR3 totals 13 residues. Trimming removed 8 bases from V and 7 bases from J; junction bases left unmatched: 6. In germline, CDR1 is SEHNR, CDR2 FQNEAQ (reference sequence). The CDR3 sequence: CASETSANGELFF. DNA of the CDR3: TGTGCCAGCGAGACTAGCGCCAACGGGGAGCTGTTTTTT. The full variable domain, completed using reference TRBV7-9 and TRBJ2-2, is DTGVSQNPRHKITKRGQNVTFRCDPISEHNRLYWYRQTLGQGPEFLTYFQNEAQLEKSRLLSDRFSAERPKGSFSTLEIQRTEQGDSAMYLCASETSANGELFFGEGSRLTVL.

The chain joins TRBV14 to TRBJ2-7, with D unclear. This CDR3 has 15 residues. Germline loops: CDR1 SGHDN, CDR2 FVKESK. Trimming stripped 4 bases from V and 3 bases from J, with 16 bases between. The CDR3 coding sequence is TGTGCCAGCAGCCCCTCGTTTGGCCTGCTCTACGAGCAGTACTTC. Its protein product is CASSPSFGLLYEQYF.

This clone occurred a few times. The chain joins TRBV2 to TRBJ1-5, with D hard to call. This CDR3 has 15 amino acids. The germline CDR1 and CDR2 sequences are SNHLY and FYNNEI. The V and J ends lost 2 bases and 9 bases respectively, with 17 bases between them. The CDR3 DNA sequence: TGTGCCAGCAGTGAAAGCCTTGGCATGATCGGGCCCCAGCATTTT. Its translation is CASSESLGMIGPQHF.

The chain has TRBV2 and TRBJ2-7; 7 bases agree with TRBD2. Looked up from germline, CDR1 is SNHLY and CDR2 is FYNNEI. J was trimmed by 2 bases and V by 7 bases; bases with no gene match: 11. The CDR3 has 15 residues. The CDR3 bases are TGTGCCAGCAACCCCCAGACTAGCCGAGCCTACGAGCAGTACTTC. Amino acid sequence: CASNPQTSRAYEQYF.

The chain employs TRBV30 and TRBJ2-3, with D hard to call. Germline loops: CDR1 GTSNPN, CDR2 SVGIG (reference sequence). This CDR3 is 14 amino acids long. The CDR3 reads CGITSQLGTDTQYF. The CDR3 coding sequence is TGTGGAATAACATCCCAATTAGGGACAGATACGCAGTATTTT.

This chain uses TRBV7-2 with TRBJ2-3, with D possibly being TRBD2 (6 bases). The CDR3 consists of 16 residues. Looked up from germline, CDR1 is SGHTA and CDR2 is FQGNSA. Trimming removed 4 bases at V and 0 bases at J, with 14 bases between. The CDR3 region has the DNA TGTGCCAGCAGCTGGCGGGCGGGAAGGAGCACAGATACGCAGTATTTT. It translates to CASSWRAGRSTDTQYF. Filled out from reference TRBV7-2 and TRBJ2-3, the complete variable domain reads GAGVSQSPSNKVTEKGKDVELRCDPISGHTALYWYRQSLGQGLEFLIYFQGNSAPDKSGLPSDRFSAERTGGSVSTLTIQRTQQEDSAVYLCASSWRAGRSTDTQYFGPGTRLTVL.

The CDR3 loop reads CASSPGGLREKLFF. Here the CDR3 DNA reads TGTGCCAGCAGCCCAGGGGGATTACGGGAAAAACTGTTTTTT. The chain has TRBV7-2 and TRBJ1-4; 7 positions match TRBD1. The V gene's germline CDR1 is SGHTA and CDR2 FQGNSA. There are 14 residues in the CDR3. V was pared by 5 bases and J by 8 bases, with 8 bases of the junction left unmatched.

The chain uses TRBV27 and TRBJ1-3; unclear D gene. Germline V gives CDR1 MNHEY, CDR2 SMNVEV (reference sequence). Trimming took off 3 bases at V and 4 bases at J, with 7 bases between the two ends. This CDR3 is 13 amino acids long. CDR3 nucleotide sequence: TGTGCCAGCAGTTTTCGGCAGGGAAACACCATATATTTT. Residues: CASSFRQGNTIYF.

V is TRBV6-5 and J is TRBJ1-4; D is unclear. The CDR3 is 13 residues long. The germline V gene encodes CDR1 MNHEY and CDR2 SVGAGI. The germline V and J ends were trimmed by 8 bases and 8 bases, with 15 bases remaining between them. The chain's CDR3 is CASWRTQGEKLFF. CDR3 DNA: TGTGCCAGCTGGCGGACCCAAGGGGAAAAACTGTTTTTT.

The chain uses TRBV18 and TRBJ1-2; no clear D. CDR1 is KGHSH and CDR2 is LQKENI in the germline V gene. This CDR3 contains 14 residues. Deletions cut 3 bases from V and 4 bases from J, with 12 bases between. CDR3 sequence (DNA): TGTGCCAGCTCACCTACCAAGGAGAGCTATGGCTACACCTTC. This sequence encodes CASSPTKESYGYTF.

This chain links TRBV5-1 with TRBJ1-1; tentative D call: TRBD1 (5 bases). This CDR3 region has 13 residues. From germline, CDR1 is SGHRS and CDR2 YFSETQ. V lost 0 bases, J lost 10 bases, and 13 bases lay in between. The CDR3 DNA reads TGCGCCAGCAGCTTGGGTTCAGGGAGCACAGCTTTCTTT. This translates into CASSLGSGSTAFF.